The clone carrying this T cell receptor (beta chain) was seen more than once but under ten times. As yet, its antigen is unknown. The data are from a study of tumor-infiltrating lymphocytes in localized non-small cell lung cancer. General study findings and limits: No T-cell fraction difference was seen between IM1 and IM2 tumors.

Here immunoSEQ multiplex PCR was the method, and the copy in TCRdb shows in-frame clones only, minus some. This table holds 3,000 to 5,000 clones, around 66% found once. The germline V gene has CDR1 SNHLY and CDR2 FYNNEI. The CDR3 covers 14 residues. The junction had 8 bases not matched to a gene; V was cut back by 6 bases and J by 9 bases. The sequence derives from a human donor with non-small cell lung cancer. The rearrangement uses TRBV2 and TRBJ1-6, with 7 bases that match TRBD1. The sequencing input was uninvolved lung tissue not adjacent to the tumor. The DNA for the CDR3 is TGTGCCAGCAGACCGACAGGGCCGATTTCACCCCTCCACTTT. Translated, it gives CASRPTGPISPLHF.